The entry below gives a single TCR beta chain sequence along with its context. Its target is unknown. Version v3.0 of the immunoSEQ assay ran at survey level. Generated by immunoSEQ multiplex PCR, the TCRdb table keeps only in-frame clones and is missing some. This table has about 24,000 clones, roughly 80% appearing once. These data originate in a study of long-term antiretroviral therapy in people with HIV. The CDR3 has 10 residues. The germline V and J ends were trimmed by 5 bases and 7 bases, with 5 bases remaining between them. In germline, CDR1 is LNHDA, CDR2 SQIVND (reference sequence). The study, taken as a whole, reports: Blood obtained between the mid-2000s and the late 2010s may reflect older ART regimens. All time points showed a repertoire dominated by clones expanded before ART. Post-treatment diversity went higher with ART but stayed below transplant donor controls. When set beside controls, HIV repertoires had CDR3 length ranges that were narrower.

V usage is TRBV19 and J usage is TRBJ1-2; TRBD1 might be the D (5 bases). The origin of this receptor is a man aged 30-40 years with HIV. The sample was unsorted PBMCs, taken 4.4 years after starting antiretroviral therapy. In nucleotides, the CDR3 is TGTGCCAGTAGTGGGGCTGGCTACACCTTC. Translation gives CASSGAGYTF.